These 22 T cell receptor beta chains came from one sample sequenced in a study of spatial heterogeneity in lung cancer. As to time point: sample taken at primary tumor resection. Whole RNA, which was extracted from tumor, nontumor lung tissue or frozen PBMC, was sequenced without any cell sorting. Using its own MiXCR run on the 5' RACE reads, TCRdb lists one record per CDR3 protein. This table has about 82,000 distinct CDR3 sequences, around 12% appearing once. Sequenced here: PBMCs, sampled at surgery. These TCRs come from a male donor with early-stage non-small cell lung cancer.

V usage is TRBV19 and J usage is TRBJ1-5; no clear D gene. The V gene lost 3 bases and the J gene lost 1 base, with 10 bases spanning the gap. There are 15 residues in the CDR3. The germline CDR1 and CDR2 sequences are LNHDA and SQIVND (reference sequence). CDR3 sequence reads: CASSIRKDSNQPQHF. CDR3 bases: TGTGCCAGTAGTATTAGGAAGGACAGCAATCAGCCCCAGCATTTT.

This clonotype was counted only a few times. V and J are TRBV7-3 and TRBJ2-7; D may match TRBD1 or TRBD2 (5 bases each). The germline V and J ends were trimmed by 5 bases and 0 bases, with 14 bases remaining between them. The CDR3 totals 15 residues. Germline values: CDR1 SGHTA, CDR2 FQGTGA. The CDR3 DNA is TGTGCCAGCAGCCTCGGGGCTGGAAGCTCCTACGAGCAGTACTTC. This gives the protein CASSLGAGSSYEQYF. The full variable domain, its missing parts supplied by reference TRBV7-3 and TRBJ2-7, is GAGVSQTPSNKVTEKGKYVELRCDPISGHTALYWYRQSLGQGPEFLIYFQGTGAADDSGLPNDRFFAVRPEGSVSTLKIQRTERGDSAVYLCASSLGAGSSYEQYFGPGTRLTVT.

This clonotype was observed a few times. The chain recombines TRBV6-1 with TRBJ1-2, with a tentative D call TRBD1 (6 bases). The CDR3 has 16 residues. The V and J ends lost 0 bases and 3 bases respectively, with 14 bases between them. Germline V lookup: CDR1 MNHNS, CDR2 SASEGT. CDR3 DNA: TGTGCCAGCAGTGAAGCGCCCGGGGGGGCGCACTATGGCTACACCTTC. Translating it yields CASSEAPGGAHYGYTF.

This clonotype was seen more than once but under ten times. The gene calls are TRBV9 and TRBJ1-2; tentative D call: TRBD1 (5 bases). The CDR3 sequence is 13 residues long. V lost 3 bases to trimming and J lost 4 bases, with 10 bases between them. CDR1 and CDR2 (germline): SGDLS, YYNGEE. CDR3 DNA sequence: TGTGCCAGCAGCGCCGGGACCTCCTATGGCTACACCTTC. As protein: CASSAGTSYGYTF.

At least ten counts were recorded for this clonotype. The chain couples TRBV5-1 to TRBJ2-7, with a tentative D call TRBD2 (6 bases). The CDR3 totals 16 residues. CDR1 and CDR2 (germline): SGHRS, YFSETQ. Trimming removed 4 bases from V and 0 bases from J, with 17 bases in between. CDR3 loop: CASSPRGRQYSYEQYF. In nucleotides, the CDR3 is TGCGCCAGCAGCCCCCGGGGGAGACAATACTCCTACGAGCAGTACTTC.

This chain links TRBV29-1 with TRBJ2-5, with TRBD1 matching 7 bases. The CDR3 runs to 12 residues. From germline, CDR1 is SQVTM and CDR2 ANQGSEA. V shed 4 bases and J 5 bases; nucleotides not matched to a gene: 4. The CDR3, as DNA: TGCAGCGTTGCGACAGGGCAGGAGACCCAGTACTTC. This gives the protein CSVATGQETQYF. The variable domain in full, completed from reference TRBV29-1 and TRBJ2-5, reads SAVISQKPSRDICQRGTSLTIQCQVDSQVTMMFWYRQQPGQSLTLIATANQGSEATYESGFVIDKFPISRPNLTFSTLTVSNMSPEDSSIYLCSVATGQETQYFGPGTRLLVL.

This clonotype was found a few times. The rearrangement joins TRBV7-2 to TRBJ2-7; a weak D match, TRBD2 (5 bases). The CDR3 runs to 13 residues. Trimming removed 2 bases from V and 6 bases from J, with 11 bases in between. Germline-derived CDR1 and CDR2 are SGHTA and FQGNSA. The CDR3 is CASSLIWESEQYF. The CDR3 DNA reads as TGTGCCAGCAGCTTAATCTGGGAGAGCGAGCAGTACTTC.

This chain links TRBV7-2 with TRBJ2-7; the D is unclear. V lost 5 bases and J 1 base, leaving 12 bases between the germline ends. This CDR3 comprises 14 residues. Looked up from germline, CDR1 is SGHTA and CDR2 is FQGNSA. The CDR3 nucleotides are TGTGCCAGCAGCCGATCGACAAATTCCTACGAGCAGTACTTC. Translating gives CASSRSTNSYEQYF.

This sequence joins TRBV19 and TRBJ2-1; D not certain. The CDR3 runs to 10 residues. V lost 3 bases and J 15 bases, leaving 9 bases between the germline ends. Germline CDR1 reads LNHDA; CDR2 reads SQIVND (reference sequence). CDR3 coding DNA: TGTGCCAGTAGTATCCTGCCGTCGTTCTTC. Its translation is CASSILPSFF.

The rearrangement uses TRBV9 and TRBJ1-2; D unclear. V lost 4 bases to trimming and J lost 2 bases, with 12 bases between them. The CDR3 length is 14 residues. CDR1 and CDR2 (germline): SGDLS, YYNGEE. DNA of the CDR3: TGTGCCAGCAGCCCCCTGACCTCGAACTATGGCTACACCTTC. Amino acids: CASSPLTSNYGYTF.

This clonotype was observed a few times. V is TRBV12-3 or TRBV12-4 and J is TRBJ1-6, with unresolved D. The V end lost 7 bases, the J end lost 7 bases, and 14 bases lay between the germline ends. This CDR3 comprises 14 residues. As DNA, the CDR3 is TGTGCCAGCACCTCCCCTCGGAGAAATTCACCCCTCCACTTT. Its protein is CASTSPRRNSPLHF.

Ten or more counts support this clonotype. V gene TRBV7-9 combines with J gene TRBJ2-5; D remains ambiguous. V was pared by 2 bases and J by 5 bases, with 6 bases between. From germline, CDR1 is SEHNR and CDR2 FQNEAQ (reference sequence). The CDR3 extends over 12 amino acids. The CDR3 is CASSLIGETQYF. The DNA for the CDR3 is TGTGCCAGCAGCTTAATCGGGGAGACCCAGTACTTC.

The chain employs TRBV4-2 and TRBJ1-2, with a possible D match to TRBD1 (5 bases). Germline V gene sequence: CDR1 LGHNA, CDR2 YNFKEQ. The V end lost 0 bases, the J end lost 3 bases, and 11 bases lay between the germline ends. The CDR3 is 15 amino acids. The CDR3 DNA reads as TGTGCCAGCAGCCAAGAGGTCAGGGAGGACTATGGCTACACCTTC. It encodes CASSQEVREDYGYTF.

In its sample, this clonotype was seen many times. The rearrangement uses TRBV7-9 and TRBJ2-7; D gene uncertain. This CDR3 region has 12 residues. Germline CDR1 SEHNR, CDR2 FQNEAQ (reference sequence). V lost 2 bases and J 2 bases, leaving 4 bases between the germline ends. The CDR3 DNA follows: TGTGCCAGCAGCTTACAGACCTACGAGCAGTACTTC. Amino acids: CASSLQTYEQYF.

This clonotype was picked up many times. The chain links TRBV29-1 to TRBJ1-2; 9 bases fit TRBD1. CDR1 and CDR2 from the germline V gene are SQVTM and ANQGSEA. CDR3 length: 12 residues. The V segment lost 7 bases and the J segment 4 bases; nucleotides outside the gene matches: 4. This CDR3 reads CSEGQGGYGYTF. The CDR3 DNA reads TGCAGCGAGGGACAGGGAGGCTATGGCTACACCTTC.

The V call is TRBV29-1, the J call TRBJ1-1; D not certain. Per the germline V gene, CDR1 is SQVTM and CDR2 is ANQGSEA. V lost 4 bases and J lost 2, with 5 bases in between. The CDR3 consists of 11 residues. The DNA of the CDR3 is TGCAGCGTTGCATTAAACACTGAAGCTTTCTTT. Translation: CSVALNTEAFF.

This clonotype was recorded at least ten times. This chain links TRBV6-4 with TRBJ2-1; 13 nucleotides agree with TRBD2. V trimming: 2 bases; J trimming: 7 bases; junction bases outside the gene matches: 20. Germline CDR1 MRHNA, CDR2 SNTAGT. The CDR3 is made up of 21 amino acids. The CDR3 sequence: CASSDTAVSFSGTSGKNEQFF. CDR3 nucleotides: TGTGCCAGCAGTGACACTGCTGTTAGCTTCTCCGGGACTAGCGGGAAAAATGAGCAGTTCTTC.

The chain couples TRBV20-1 to TRBJ2-3; maybe TRBD1 (6 bases). The CDR3 runs 12 residues. Germline assignment: CDR1 DFQATT and CDR2 SNEGSKA (reference sequence). Trimming took off 5 bases at V and 4 bases at J, with 10 bases between the two ends. CDR3 residues: CSAHRDSDTQYF. The DNA of the CDR3 is TGCAGTGCTCACAGGGATTCAGATACGCAGTATTTT.

This chain uses TRBV29-1 with TRBJ1-2; no clear D gene. V was cut by 2 bases and J by 1 base, with 8 bases left in between. The CDR3 has 13 amino acids. The germline gives CDR1 SQVTM, CDR2 ANQGSEA. This CDR3 reads CSVEPVLNYGYTF. The CDR3 DNA reads TGCAGCGTTGAACCAGTCCTTAACTATGGCTACACCTTC.

The chain uses TRBV12-3 or TRBV12-4 and TRBJ2-2, with D uncertain. This CDR3 has 15 residues. Trimming stripped 0 bases from V and 9 bases from J, with 14 bases between. The CDR3 protein is CASSLAGGVTRELFF. CDR3 bases: TGTGCCAGCAGTTTAGCGGGTGGAGTTACTAGGGAGCTGTTTTTT.

CDR3 DNA: TGCGCCAGCAGCCAGTACAGGGTCAATGAGCAGTTCTTC. It translates to CASSQYRVNEQFF. The J gene is TRBJ2-1, the V gene TRBV4-1; D possibly corresponds to TRBD1 (6 bases). The CDR3 runs 13 residues. Per germline, CDR1 MGHRA and CDR2 YSYEKL. The ends were cut back, 3 bases at V and 6 bases at J, with 9 bases in the middle.

CDR3 sequence: CASSYRGGQETQYF. Written as DNA, the CDR3 is TGTGCCAGTAGTTACAGGGGAGGCCAAGAGACCCAGTACTTC. This sequence joins TRBV19 and TRBJ2-5; D possibly corresponds to TRBD1 (7 bases). V shed 5 bases and J shed 1 base, with 11 bases lying between them. Germline loops: CDR1 LNHDA, CDR2 SQIVND (reference sequence). The CDR3 extends over 14 amino acids. Full variable domain (rest looked up from reference TRBV19 and TRBJ2-5): DGGITQSPKYLFRKEGQNVTLSCEQNLNHDAMYWYRQDPGQGLRLIYYSQIVNDFQKGDIAEGYSVSREKKESFPLTVTSAQKNPTAFYLCASSYRGGQETQYFGPGTRLLVL.